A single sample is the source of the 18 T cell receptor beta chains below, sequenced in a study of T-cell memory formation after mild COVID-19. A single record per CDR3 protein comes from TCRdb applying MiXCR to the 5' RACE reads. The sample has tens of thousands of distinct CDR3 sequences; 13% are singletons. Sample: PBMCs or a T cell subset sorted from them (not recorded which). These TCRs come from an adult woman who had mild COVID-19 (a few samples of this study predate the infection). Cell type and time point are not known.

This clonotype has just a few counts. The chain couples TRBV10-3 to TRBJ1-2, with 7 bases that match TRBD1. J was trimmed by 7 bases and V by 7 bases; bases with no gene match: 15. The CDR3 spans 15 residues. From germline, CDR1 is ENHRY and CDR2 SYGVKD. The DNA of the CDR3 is TGTGCCATCACCCTATTCAGGGGGACCGAAGGTGGCTACACCTTC. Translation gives CAITLFRGTEGGYTF.

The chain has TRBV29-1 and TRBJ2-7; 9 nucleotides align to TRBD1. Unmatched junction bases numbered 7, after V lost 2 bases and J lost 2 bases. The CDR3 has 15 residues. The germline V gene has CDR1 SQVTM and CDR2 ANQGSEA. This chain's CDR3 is CSVERGDRATYEQYF. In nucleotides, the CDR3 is TGCAGCGTTGAACGAGGGGACAGGGCAACCTACGAGCAGTACTTC.

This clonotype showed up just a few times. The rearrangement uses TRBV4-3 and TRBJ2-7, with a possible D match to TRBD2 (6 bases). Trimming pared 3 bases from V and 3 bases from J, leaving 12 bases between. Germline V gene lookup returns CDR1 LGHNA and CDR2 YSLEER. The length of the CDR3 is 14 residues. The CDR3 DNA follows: TGCGCCAGCAGCCAGGACTATGGATTCTACGAGCAGTACTTC. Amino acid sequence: CASSQDYGFYEQYF.

DNA of the CDR3: TGTGCCAGCAGTTTGTCAGGGTCCTATAATTCACCCCTCCACTTT. Residues: CASSLSGSYNSPLHF. This chain joins TRBV12-3 or TRBV12-4 and TRBJ1-6, with a tentative D call TRBD1 (5 bases). The CDR3 is made up of 15 amino acids. V lost 3 bases and J 1 base, leaving 7 bases between the germline ends.

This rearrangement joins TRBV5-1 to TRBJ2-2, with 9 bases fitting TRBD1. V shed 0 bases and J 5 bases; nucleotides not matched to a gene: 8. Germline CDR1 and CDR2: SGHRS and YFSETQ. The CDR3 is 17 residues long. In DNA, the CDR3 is TGCGCCAGCAGCTTGGAAATTCCGGACAGGGGAACCGGGGAGCTGTTTTTT. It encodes CASSLEIPDRGTGELFF.

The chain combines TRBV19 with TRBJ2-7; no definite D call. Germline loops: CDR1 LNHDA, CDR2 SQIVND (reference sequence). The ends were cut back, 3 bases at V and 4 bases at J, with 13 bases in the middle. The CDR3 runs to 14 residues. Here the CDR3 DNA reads TGTGCCAGTAGTATCTCATCAGGATTTTACGAGCAGTACTTC. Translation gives CASSISSGFYEQYF.

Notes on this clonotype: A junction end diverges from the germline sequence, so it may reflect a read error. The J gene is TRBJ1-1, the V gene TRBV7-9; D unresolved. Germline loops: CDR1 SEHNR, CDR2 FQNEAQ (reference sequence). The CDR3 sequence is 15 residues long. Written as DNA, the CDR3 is TGTGCCAGCAGTTTAGCGCTCGGTGGGAACACTGAAGCTTTCTTT. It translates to CASSLALGGNTEAFF.

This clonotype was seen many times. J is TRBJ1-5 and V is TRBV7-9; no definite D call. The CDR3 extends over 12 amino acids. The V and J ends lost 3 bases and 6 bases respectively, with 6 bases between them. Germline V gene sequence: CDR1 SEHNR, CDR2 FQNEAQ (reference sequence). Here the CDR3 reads CASSLWGQPQHF. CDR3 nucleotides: TGTGCCAGCAGCTTGTGGGGTCAGCCCCAGCATTTT.

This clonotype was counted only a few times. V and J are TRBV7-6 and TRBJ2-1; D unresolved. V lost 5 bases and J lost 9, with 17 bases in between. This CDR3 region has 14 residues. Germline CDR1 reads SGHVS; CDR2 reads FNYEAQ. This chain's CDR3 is CASSAFDEYPEQFF. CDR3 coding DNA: TGTGCCAGCAGCGCCTTCGATGAGTACCCTGAGCAGTTCTTC.

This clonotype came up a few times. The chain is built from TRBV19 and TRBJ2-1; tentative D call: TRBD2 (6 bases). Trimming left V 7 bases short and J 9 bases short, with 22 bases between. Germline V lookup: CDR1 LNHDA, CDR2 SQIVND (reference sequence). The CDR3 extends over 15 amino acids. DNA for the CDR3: TGTGCCAGTATACGATCGGGGGAGTATGGGAGTGAGCAGTTCTTC. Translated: CASIRSGEYGSEQFF.

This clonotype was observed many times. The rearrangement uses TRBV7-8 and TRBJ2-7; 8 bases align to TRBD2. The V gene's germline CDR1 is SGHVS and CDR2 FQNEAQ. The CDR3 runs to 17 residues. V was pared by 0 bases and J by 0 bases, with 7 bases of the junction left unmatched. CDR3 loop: CASSLAPVAGYSYEQYF. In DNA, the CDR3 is TGTGCCAGCAGCTTAGCGCCGGTAGCGGGGTACTCCTACGAGCAGTACTTC.

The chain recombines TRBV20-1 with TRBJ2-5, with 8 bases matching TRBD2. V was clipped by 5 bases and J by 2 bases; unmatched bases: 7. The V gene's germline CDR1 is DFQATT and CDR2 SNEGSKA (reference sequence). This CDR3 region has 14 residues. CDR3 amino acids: CSAPRGARQETQYF. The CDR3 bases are TGCAGTGCTCCGCGGGGGGCCAGGCAAGAGACCCAGTACTTC.

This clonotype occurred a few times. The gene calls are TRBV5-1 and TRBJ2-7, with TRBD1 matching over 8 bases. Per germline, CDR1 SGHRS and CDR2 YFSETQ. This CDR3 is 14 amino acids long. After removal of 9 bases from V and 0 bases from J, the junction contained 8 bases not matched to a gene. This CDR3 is CATQGAFRSYEQYF. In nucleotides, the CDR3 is TGCGCCACCCAGGGGGCCTTTCGCTCCTACGAGCAGTACTTC.

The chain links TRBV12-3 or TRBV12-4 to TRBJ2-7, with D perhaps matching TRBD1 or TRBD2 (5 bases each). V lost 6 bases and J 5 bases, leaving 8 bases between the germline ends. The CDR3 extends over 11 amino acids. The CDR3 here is CASRGDHEQYF. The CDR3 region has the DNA TGTGCCAGCAGGGGGGACCACGAGCAGTACTTC.

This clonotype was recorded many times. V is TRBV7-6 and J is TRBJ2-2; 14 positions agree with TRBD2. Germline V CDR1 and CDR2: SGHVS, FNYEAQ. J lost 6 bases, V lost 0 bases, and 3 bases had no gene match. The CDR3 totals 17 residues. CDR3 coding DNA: TGTGCCAGCAGCTTAGCAGGGACTAGCGGGAGCCCCGGGGAGCTGTTTTTT. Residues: CASSLAGTSGSPGELFF.

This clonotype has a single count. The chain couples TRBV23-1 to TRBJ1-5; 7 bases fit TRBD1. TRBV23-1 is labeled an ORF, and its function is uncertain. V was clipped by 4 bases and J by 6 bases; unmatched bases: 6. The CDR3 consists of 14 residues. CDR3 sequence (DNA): TGCGCCAGCAGTCTTGACAGGGTGGGTCAGCCCCAGCATTTT. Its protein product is CASSLDRVGQPQHF.

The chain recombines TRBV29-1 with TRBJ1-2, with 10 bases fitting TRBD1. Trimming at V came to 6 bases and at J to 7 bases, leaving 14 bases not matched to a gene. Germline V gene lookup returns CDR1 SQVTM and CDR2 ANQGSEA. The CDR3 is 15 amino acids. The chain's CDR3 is CSVRTGGYLGGGYTF. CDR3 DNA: TGCAGCGTCAGGACAGGGGGGTACCTAGGAGGTGGCTACACCTTC.

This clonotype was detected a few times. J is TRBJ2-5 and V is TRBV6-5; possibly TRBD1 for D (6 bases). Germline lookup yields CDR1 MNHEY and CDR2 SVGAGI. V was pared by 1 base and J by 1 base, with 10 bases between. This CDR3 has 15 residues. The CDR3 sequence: CASSYLDRPQETQYF. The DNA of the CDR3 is TGTGCCAGCAGTTACTTAGACAGGCCCCAAGAGACCCAGTACTTC.